This entry lists 26 T cell receptor beta chains sequenced from one sample in a study of T cells in Graves' hyperthyroidism and ophthalmopathy. Authors of the study amplified TCR beta CDR3 regions from RNA transcripts. The HTBI primer set was used in a first-round RT-PCR of the TCR CDR3. TCRdb itself ran the multiplex PCR reads through MiXCR, one entry per CDR3 protein. The sample contains more than 350,000 distinct CDR3 sequences, about 15% of which appear only once. The sequenced sample consisted of blood. Source of these receptors: a woman in her thirties with Graves' ophthalmopathy.

This clonotype was picked up a small number of times. This clone may be a read error of a much larger clone one base away. The V gene is TRBV28, the J gene TRBJ1-2, with D possibly being TRBD1 (5 bases). Trimming took 8 bases from V and 2 from J, leaving 15 bases between them. CDR1 MDHEN and CDR2 SYDVKM come from the germline V gene. The CDR3 is 14 amino acids. This CDR3 reads CASDAHTGNYGYTF. In nucleotides, the CDR3 is TGTGCCAGCGACGCACATACAGGAAACTATGGCTACACCTTC.

This clonotype was seen many times. The chain joins TRBV20-1 to TRBJ2-7, with D possibly matching TRBD2 (5 bases). Deletions cut 3 bases from V and 6 bases from J, with 15 bases between. This CDR3 has 13 residues. The germline V gene encodes CDR1 DFQATT and CDR2 SNEGSKA (reference sequence). For the CDR3, the DNA is TGCAGTGCTAGGGAGGTTAGGCCGGGCGAGCAGTACTTC. Its translation: CSAREVRPGEQYF.

Concerning this clonotype itself: A much larger clone is a single base away; this may be a read error. The chain employs TRBV24-1 and TRBJ2-1, with TRBD2 identical over 9 bases. The germline V gene has CDR1 KGHDR and CDR2 SFDVKD. The CDR3 runs 13 residues. The DNA for the CDR3 is TGTGCCACCGATCCTAGCGGGAACAATGAGCAGCTCTTC. Translation gives CATDPSGNNEQLF.

This clonotype was detected many times. The chain recombines TRBV20-1 with TRBJ2-1; TRBD1 aligns across 9 bases. The CDR3 contains 14 residues. V gave up 2 bases and J gave up 9 bases; unmatched junction bases: 8. Germline CDR1 is DFQATT and CDR2 is SNEGSKA (reference sequence). This CDR3 reads CSARLTGGLGEQFF. The CDR3 coding sequence is TGCAGTGCTAGACTCACAGGGGGCTTGGGTGAGCAGTTCTTC.

Turning to this clonotype: A read error may account for a junction end that differs from germline. The rearrangement links TRBV10-2 to TRBJ2-5, with TRBD1 matching over 7 bases. The CDR3 loop spans 14 amino acids. CDR1 is WSHSY, CDR2 SAAADI, per germline. CDR3 sequence reads: CASGELTGIETQYF. DNA for the CDR3: TGCGCCAGCGGTGAGTTGACAGGGATAGAGACCCAGTACTTC.

The rearrangement uses TRBV6-1 and TRBJ2-3, with 14 bases identical to TRBD2. This CDR3 region has 18 residues. Germline CDR1 MNHNS, CDR2 SASEGT. V dropped 6 bases and J dropped 1; count of bases not matched to a gene: 9. As DNA, the CDR3 is TGTGCCAGCAGCCGACCGGGACTAGCGGGGGTCGGCACAGATACGCAGTATTTT. This codes for CASSRPGLAGVGTDTQYF.

At least ten counts were recorded for this clonotype. The chain recombines TRBV18 with TRBJ2-5; D is possibly TRBD2 (7 bases). The germline CDR1 and CDR2 sequences are KGHSH and LQKENI. V gave up 1 base and J gave up 6 bases, with 21 bases separating them. This CDR3 spans 17 amino acids. DNA for the CDR3: TGTGCCAGCTCACCACTTGGAGTGGGGGGGCCAGCGAAGACCCAGTACTTC. It yields the protein CASSPLGVGGPAKTQYF.

This chain connects TRBV20-1 to TRBJ1-2; no clear D. This CDR3 is 10 amino acids long. Germline lookup yields CDR1 DFQATT and CDR2 SNEGSKA (reference sequence). The V end lost 8 bases, the J end lost 5 bases, and 9 bases lay between the germline ends. The CDR3: CSPGKYGYTF. The CDR3 DNA sequence: TGCAGTCCGGGAAAGTATGGCTACACCTTC.

This rearrangement joins TRBV20-1 to TRBJ2-7; D may be TRBD2 (6 bases). This CDR3 comprises 16 residues. Germline CDR1 is DFQATT and CDR2 is SNEGSKA (reference sequence). The V end lost 4 bases, the J end lost 3 bases, and 22 bases lay between the germline ends. CDR3 amino acids: CSANSDRDGGYYEQYF. The CDR3 DNA follows: TGCAGTGCTAACTCTGACCGGGACGGAGGGTACTACGAGCAGTACTTC.

Only a few counts were recorded for this clonotype. The chain has TRBV6-1 and TRBJ1-1, with TRBD1 matching 11 bases. The V gene's germline CDR1 is MNHNS and CDR2 SASEGT. CDR3 length equals 13 residues. DNA for the CDR3: TGTGGATCCCGGGACAGGGGGGAGGCTGAAGCTTTCTTT. Translation gives CGSRDRGEAEAFF.

This clonotype was seen many times. This chain connects TRBV28 to TRBJ1-2; TRBD1 might be the D (5 bases). V shed 1 base and J shed 3 bases, with 9 bases lying between them. Looked up from germline, CDR1 is MDHEN and CDR2 is SYDVKM. The CDR3 sequence is 14 residues long. The CDR3 sequence: CASSLLVGDYGYTF. In nucleotides, the CDR3 is TGTGCCAGCAGTTTATTGGTGGGGGACTATGGCTACACCTTC.

V usage is TRBV29-1 and J usage is TRBJ1-3; the D gene is possibly TRBD1 (6 bases). Trimming shortened V by 6 bases and J by 0 bases, and 21 bases separated the two germline ends. CDR1 is SQVTM, CDR2 ANQGSEA, per germline. The CDR3 runs to 17 residues. The DNA of the CDR3 is TGCAGCGTGAAAACCGGTGCAGGGGCGGCCTCTGGAAACACCATATATTTT. It encodes CSVKTGAGAASGNTIYF.

This clonotype was detected once. Germline and junction disagree at one end, which may indicate a read error. This rearrangement joins TRBV7-3 to TRBJ2-5, with a weak D call TRBD2 (5 bases). From germline, CDR1 is SGHTA and CDR2 FQGTGA. This CDR3 has 15 residues. CDR3 protein: CASSQGGTRAETQYF. The CDR3 DNA reads as TGCGCCAGCAGCCAAGGAGGAACCCGGGCAGAGACCCAGTACTTC.

This clonotype occurred many times. The gene calls are TRBV5-5 and TRBJ2-7; no definite D call. The CDR3 is made up of 15 amino acids. Trimming removed 4 bases at V and 1 base at J, with 15 bases between. Germline CDR1 and CDR2: SGHKS and YYEKEE (reference sequence). The CDR3 here is CASSPIYVGSYEQYF. Here the CDR3 DNA reads TGTGCCAGCAGCCCGATATACGTGGGGTCCTACGAGCAGTACTTC.

The chain recombines TRBV9 with TRBJ2-7; a possible D gene is TRBD2 (5 bases). Trimming pared 2 bases from V and 6 bases from J, leaving 15 bases between. The CDR3 consists of 14 residues. CDR1 is SGDLS and CDR2 is YYNGEE in the germline V gene. CDR3 loop: CASSVGDRALEQYF. The CDR3 DNA sequence: TGTGCCAGCAGCGTCGGGGATCGGGCCCTCGAGCAGTACTTC.

This clonotype was counted many times. The rearrangement joins TRBV7-2 to TRBJ1-1; D remains unclear. Per the germline V gene, CDR1 is SGHTA and CDR2 is FQGNSA. Trimming shortened V by 2 bases and J by 0 bases, and 4 bases separated the two germline ends. The CDR3 runs to 13 residues. In nucleotides, the CDR3 is TGTGCCAGCAGCTTACCTATGAACACTGAAGCTTTCTTT. It specifies CASSLPMNTEAFF.

With regard to this clonotype: This may stem from a read error, because a much larger clone lies one nucleotide away. This sequence joins TRBV5-5 and TRBJ1-1; 8 bases line up with TRBD1. Germline-derived CDR1 and CDR2 are SGHKS and YYEKEE (reference sequence). J lost 4 bases, V lost 10 bases, and 21 bases had no gene match. There are 17 residues in the CDR3. The chain's CDR3 is CAGTLGRTGRGSTEAFF. CDR3 in DNA: TGTGCCGGCACCTTGGGGAGGACAGGGAGGGGTAGCACTGAAGCTTTCTTT.

This clonotype has ten or more counts. The rearrangement links TRBV7-2 to TRBJ2-7, with 7 bases identical to TRBD1. The CDR3 totals 15 residues. V was pared by 4 bases and J by 2 bases, with 8 bases of the junction left unmatched. Per germline, CDR1 SGHTA and CDR2 FQGNSA. CDR3 sequence (DNA): TGTGCCAGCAGCTACCAGGGACAGTCAGCCTACGAGCAGTACTTC. Translated: CASSYQGQSAYEQYF.

There are many counts of this clonotype. V is TRBV12-3 or TRBV12-4 and J is TRBJ2-5, with 12 bases aligning to TRBD2. This CDR3 is 15 amino acids long. Trimming cost V 4 bases and J 1 base; bases outside gene matches: 1. The CDR3 is CASSSSGGVQETQYF. In DNA form, the CDR3 reads TGTGCCAGCAGTTCTAGCGGGGGGGTCCAAGAGACCCAGTACTTC.

This clonotype was detected ten times or more. The chain combines TRBV29-1 with TRBJ1-1; 7 bases agree with TRBD1. Losses at the gene ends were 8 bases for V and 2 bases for J; bases not matched to a gene: 11. Germline V gene sequence: CDR1 SQVTM, CDR2 ANQGSEA. The CDR3 has 14 residues. The CDR3 here is CSTQTGQRNTEAFF. The CDR3 DNA sequence: TGCAGCACCCAGACAGGGCAGCGAAACACTGAAGCTTTCTTT.

This clonotype was seen repeatedly, ten times or more. The chain employs TRBV12-5 and TRBJ1-5, with D perhaps matching TRBD1 (6 bases). V dropped 4 bases and J dropped 4 bases, with 8 bases sitting between them. The length of the CDR3 is 13 residues. Germline V gene data show CDR1 as LGHNT and CDR2 as FRNRAP. The CDR3 loop reads CASGWDTNQPQHF. The CDR3 bases are TGTGCTAGTGGTTGGGACACTAATCAGCCCCAGCATTTT.

The sample holds many counts of this clonotype. This chain connects TRBV20-1 to TRBJ1-2, with D tentatively TRBD1 (5 bases). This CDR3 comprises 12 residues. V was shortened by 6 bases and J by 2 bases, with 10 bases between the two germline ends. Germline loops: CDR1 DFQATT, CDR2 SNEGSKA (reference sequence). CDR3 coding DNA: TGCAGTGCCGTGACAGTAAACTATGGCTACACCTTC. Amino acids: CSAVTVNYGYTF.

This clonotype was detected ten times or more. V and J are TRBV20-1 and TRBJ2-5, with D possibly being TRBD2 (5 bases). V lost 0 bases and J 4 bases, leaving 9 bases between the germline ends. Germline V gene data show CDR1 as DFQATT and CDR2 as SNEGSKA (reference sequence). CDR3 length: 13 residues. The CDR3: CSARERVPETQYF. In DNA, the CDR3 is TGCAGTGCTAGAGAGCGGGTCCCAGAGACCCAGTACTTC.

This clonotype was seen at least ten times. V and J are TRBV28 and TRBJ2-5; a possible D gene is TRBD1 (6 bases). Germline CDR1 is MDHEN and CDR2 is SYDVKM. This CDR3 spans 14 amino acids. Between the trimmed V and J ends, which lost 5 bases and 1 base, there was a span of 11 bases. The CDR3 DNA is TGTGCCAGCAGTCCGGACAGTACCCAAGAGACCCAGTACTTC. Its translation is CASSPDSTQETQYF. Full variable domain (outside the CDR3, taken from reference TRBV28 and TRBJ2-5): DVKVTQSSRYLVKRTGEKVFLECVQDMDHENMFWYRQDPGLGLRLIYFSYDVKMKEKGDIPEGYSVSREKKERFSLILESASTNQTSMYLCASSPDSTQETQYFGPGTRLLVL.

This chain links TRBV3-1 with TRBJ1-2, with D unresolved. This CDR3 comprises 14 residues. CDR1 LGHDT and CDR2 YNNKEL come from the germline V gene (reference sequence). Trimming removed 0 bases from V and 5 bases from J, with 10 bases in between. The CDR3 here is CASSQDLGFYGYTF. In nucleotides, the CDR3 is TGTGCCAGCAGCCAAGATTTGGGATTTTATGGCTACACCTTC.

This clonotype was recorded at least ten times. The J gene is TRBJ1-2, the V gene TRBV20-1, with D perhaps matching TRBD1 (6 bases). V lost 5 bases and J lost 0, with 10 bases in between. CDR3 length: 13 residues. CDR1 is DFQATT, CDR2 SNEGSKA, per germline (reference sequence). CDR3 sequence reads: CSAGPGANYGYTF. The CDR3 region has the DNA TGCAGTGCTGGGCCAGGGGCTAACTATGGCTACACCTTC.